Following are 25 T cell receptor beta chains from one sample sequenced in a study of blood T cell repertoires in COVID-19. Clones were read by immunoSEQ multiplex PCR, and TCRdb kept only the in-frame ones, dropping some. The sample carries 210,000 or so clones, about 89% recorded once. Specimen: peripheral blood. Receptors were obtained from a woman aged 40 to 55 with acute or convalescent COVID-19.

This clone was detected once. The rearrangement uses TRBV18 and TRBJ1-1, with D uncertain. The germline V gene encodes CDR1 KGHSH and CDR2 LQKENI. The CDR3 is 14 amino acids. V lost 0 bases, J lost 4 bases, and 9 bases lay in between. CDR3 coding DNA: TGTGCCAGCTCACCACCAGGGAGGGCCACTGAAGCTTTCTTT. Translating it yields CASSPPGRATEAFF.

The gene calls are TRBV6-4 and TRBJ2-5; TRBD2 matches at 10 bases. The CDR3 covers 15 residues. The trim removed 5 bases at V and 3 bases at J, leaving 6 bases unmatched. Germline V gene data show CDR1 as MRHNA and CDR2 as SNTAGT. Here the CDR3 DNA reads TGTGCCAGCAGTTCCCAAGGACTAGCGGAAGAGACCCAGTACTTC. This codes for CASSSQGLAEETQYF.

This sequence joins TRBV7-6 and TRBJ2-3; D is undetermined. Trimming removed 4 bases at V and 5 bases at J, with 13 bases between. The CDR3 loop spans 14 amino acids. Germline assignment: CDR1 SGHVS and CDR2 FNYEAQ. CDR3: CASSSTGLGDTQYF. CDR3 nucleotide sequence: TGTGCCAGCAGCTCCACGGGTTTGGGAGATACGCAGTATTTT. The full variable domain, with the rest looked up from reference TRBV7-6 and TRBJ2-3, is GAGVSQSPRYKVTKRGQDVALRCDPISGHVSLYWYRQALGQGPEFLTYFNYEAQQDKSGLPNDRFSAERPEGSISTLTIQRTEQRDSAMYRCASSSTGLGDTQYFGPGTRLTVL.

The V and J genes are TRBV4-1 and TRBJ2-1; 8 nucleotides match TRBD1. CDR3 size: 17 residues. CDR1 is MGHRA, CDR2 YSYEKL, per germline. The ends lost 8 bases at V and 1 base at J; junction bases unmatched: 13. The CDR3 is CASSYSGGEGSYNEQFF. CDR3 bases: TGCGCCAGCTCCTACTCAGGGGGCGAGGGATCCTACAATGAGCAGTTCTTC.

V is TRBV10-3 and J is TRBJ1-4; D is possibly TRBD1 (6 bases). The length of the CDR3 is 16 residues. Trimming cost V 0 bases and J 8 bases, with 16 bases left between them. Looked up from germline, CDR1 is ENHRY and CDR2 is SYGVKD. The CDR3 sequence is CAISESRAGAGEKLFF. CDR3 in DNA: TGTGCCATCAGTGAGTCGAGAGCGGGGGCTGGGGAAAAACTGTTTTTT.

This chain joins TRBV5-1 and TRBJ1-1; TRBD1 is a possible D gene (6 bases). The V end lost 0 bases, the J end lost 5 bases, and 11 bases lay between the germline ends. Germline V gene lookup returns CDR1 SGHRS and CDR2 YFSETQ. The CDR3 contains 14 residues. CDR3 amino acids: CASSLEGTGTEAFF. CDR3 sequence (DNA): TGCGCCAGCAGCTTGGAGGGAACAGGGACTGAAGCTTTCTTT.

For the CDR3, the DNA is TGTGCCAGCAGCAAAGTGGGAGGGGCTCTCACAGATACGCAGTATTTT. Translating it yields CASSKVGGALTDTQYF. The rearrangement links TRBV21-1 to TRBJ2-3; the DNA was not used to check the table's D call, TRBD2. TRBV21-1 is a pseudogene segment. This CDR3 region has 16 residues.

The chain couples TRBV23-1 to TRBJ2-1; 13 bases line up with TRBD2. TRBV23-1 is an ORF for which the function is uncertain. J gave up 0 bases and V 5 bases, and 10 bases lay outside the gene matches. The CDR3 sequence is 19 residues long. The CDR3: CASSRTSGGPRCSYNEQFF. CDR3 sequence (DNA): TGCGCCAGCAGTAGGACTAGCGGGGGCCCAAGATGCTCCTACAATGAGCAGTTCTTC.

The rearrangement uses TRBV4-1 and TRBJ2-5, with 11 bases aligning to TRBD2. Germline-derived CDR1 and CDR2 are MGHRA and YSYEKL. After removal of 0 bases from V and 0 bases from J, the junction contained 12 bases not matched to a gene. The CDR3 is 20 residues long. CDR3 sequence (DNA): TGCGCCAGCAGCCAAGATTTGGCAACTAGCGGGGGCTGGAACCAAGAGACCCAGTACTTC. Protein product: CASSQDLATSGGWNQETQYF.

This clone has only one observation. The V gene is TRBV25-1, the J gene TRBJ1-6, with 9 bases identical to TRBD1. CDR1 and CDR2 (germline): MGHDK, SYGVNS. The CDR3 spans 15 residues. J lost 7 bases, V lost 4 bases, and 5 bases had no gene match. CDR3 sequence: CASSAAGTGNSPLHF. The CDR3 bases are TGTGCCAGCAGTGCTGCCGGGACAGGGAATTCACCCCTCCACTTT.

The gene calls are TRBV19 and TRBJ2-5; 9 positions match TRBD2. The CDR3 runs to 15 residues. V was pared by 7 bases and J by 1 base, with 7 bases of the junction left unmatched. Germline V lookup: CDR1 LNHDA, CDR2 SQIVND (reference sequence). As DNA, the CDR3 is TGTGCCAGTACTTCCAGCGGGGGGCTCCAAGAGACCCAGTACTTC. It translates to CASTSSGGLQETQYF. Variable domain in full (rest from reference TRBV19 and TRBJ2-5): DGGITQSPKYLFRKEGQNVTLSCEQNLNHDAMYWYRQDPGQGLRLIYYSQIVNDFQKGDIAEGYSVSREKKESFPLTVTSAQKNPTAFYLCASTSSGGLQETQYFGPGTRLLVL.

This rearrangement joins TRBV19 to TRBJ2-2, with no clear D. V was clipped by 6 bases and J by 0 bases, with 8 bases between them. The CDR3 has 14 residues. The germline V gene encodes CDR1 LNHDA and CDR2 SQIVND (reference sequence). CDR3 loop: CASRLPTNTGELFF. As DNA, the CDR3 is TGTGCCAGTAGGTTACCTACGAACACCGGGGAGCTGTTTTTT.

The rearrangement joins TRBV6-5 to TRBJ2-1, with 10 bases identical to TRBD1. The CDR3 spans 14 residues. Trimming took 5 bases from V and 7 from J; bases not matched to a gene: 5. Per germline, CDR1 MNHEY and CDR2 SVGAGI. The CDR3 loop reads CASSRDRGFNEQFF. The CDR3 bases are TGTGCCAGCAGTAGGGACAGGGGATTTAATGAGCAGTTCTTC.

The rearrangement joins TRBV18 to TRBJ2-5; tentative D call: TRBD1 (5 bases). The CDR3 loop spans 13 amino acids. Trimming took 6 bases from V and 2 from J, leaving 10 bases between them. The germline gives CDR1 KGHSH, CDR2 LQKENI. CDR3 sequence: CASSRREQETQYF. CDR3 DNA: TGTGCCAGCTCCCGCAGGGAACAAGAGACCCAGTACTTC. Full variable domain (rest looked up from reference TRBV18 and TRBJ2-5): NAGVMQNPRHLVRRRGQEARLRCSPMKGHSHVYWYRQLPEEGLKFMVYLQKENIIDESGMPKERFSAEFPKEGPSILRIQQVVRGDSAAYFCASSRREQETQYFGPGTRLLVL.

The J gene is TRBJ1-4, the V gene TRBV6-6, with TRBD1 matching 9 bases. V gave up 5 bases and J gave up 3 bases; unmatched junction bases: 13. The length of the CDR3 is 18 residues. Germline loops: CDR1 MNHNY, CDR2 SVGAGI (reference sequence). CDR3 amino acids: CASSPGQGFLRANEKLFF. The CDR3 nucleotides read TGTGCCAGCAGTCCGGGACAGGGATTTCTTCGGGCTAATGAAAAACTGTTTTTT.

The chain employs TRBV27 and TRBJ1-2, with D maybe TRBD1 (5 bases). This CDR3 is built from 13 residues. Germline V gene sequence: CDR1 MNHEY, CDR2 SMNVEV (reference sequence). The germline V and J ends were trimmed by 2 bases and 2 bases, with 6 bases remaining between them. CDR3 residues: CASSLRQNYGYTF. The DNA of the CDR3 is TGTGCCAGCAGTTTAAGACAGAACTATGGCTACACCTTC.

The chain employs TRBV2 and TRBJ1-6; D is possibly TRBD1 (5 bases). Germline CDR1 and CDR2: SNHLY and FYNNEI. V lost 3 bases and J lost 4, with 10 bases in between. The CDR3 runs 15 residues. This CDR3 reads CASSDGAGYNSPLHF. The CDR3 DNA sequence: TGTGCCAGCAGTGATGGGGCAGGGTATAATTCACCCCTCCACTTT.

V is TRBV5-8 and J is TRBJ2-1, with 7 bases that match TRBD2. Germline CDR1 is SGHTS and CDR2 is YDEGEE. The CDR3 has 16 amino acids. The trim removed 4 bases at V and 7 bases at J, leaving 14 bases unmatched. CDR3 residues: CASSPLVRGAGNEQFF. CDR3 sequence (DNA): TGTGCCAGCAGCCCACTGGTGAGGGGAGCGGGGAATGAGCAGTTCTTC.

This clone was seen only once. The chain combines TRBV5-4 with TRBJ2-5, with D tentatively TRBD1 (5 bases). The germline CDR1 and CDR2 sequences are SGHNT and YYREEE (reference sequence). V was cut by 0 bases and J by 5 bases, with 11 bases left in between. This CDR3 comprises 14 residues. CDR3 protein: CASSLEGVGETQYF. The CDR3 DNA reads TGTGCCAGCAGCTTGGAAGGGGTTGGCGAGACCCAGTACTTC.

The rearrangement links TRBV11-2 to TRBJ1-2, with D unresolved. This CDR3 has 14 amino acids. The germline gives CDR1 SGHAT, CDR2 FQNNGV. V was shortened by 0 bases and J by 2 bases, with 7 bases between the two germline ends. The CDR3 bases are TGTGCCAGCAGCTTAGATCTATGGAACTATGGCTACACCTTC. Encoded protein: CASSLDLWNYGYTF. Variable domain in full (rest from reference TRBV11-2 and TRBJ1-2): EAGVAQSPRYKIIEKRQSVAFWCNPISGHATLYWYQQILGQGPKLLIQFQNNGVVDDSQLPKDRFSAERLKGVDSTLKIQPAKLEDSAVYLCASSLDLWNYGYTFGSGTRLTVV.

This clone was recorded once. The DNA for the CDR3 is TGTGCCAGTAGTATAGAGAAGGTCTCGGGACAGGGCACAGATACGCAGTATTTT. Amino acid sequence: CASSIEKVSGQGTDTQYF. The gene calls are TRBV19 and TRBJ2-3, with 8 bases that match TRBD1. The CDR3 runs 18 residues. V shed 0 bases, J shed 1 base, and the junction held 9 bases outside the gene matches. Per germline, CDR1 LNHDA and CDR2 SQIVND (reference sequence).

V is TRBV25-1 and J is TRBJ1-4; weak D call: TRBD1 (6 bases). This CDR3 is built from 15 residues. V lost 5 bases, J lost 8 bases, and 18 bases lay in between. Germline V gene sequence: CDR1 MGHDK, CDR2 SYGVNS. CDR3 in DNA: TGTGCCAGCAGTACCCTTGTGGGGGGGCGAGAAAAACTGTTTTTT. This codes for CASSTLVGGREKLFF.

The rearrangement joins TRBV6-5 to TRBJ1-5; D gene unclear. Germline values: CDR1 MNHEY, CDR2 SVGAGI. Deletions cut 0 bases from V and 5 bases from J, with 5 bases between. This CDR3 comprises 13 residues. The CDR3 nucleotides are TGTGCCAGCAGTTACTCCTCGTATCAGCCCCAGCATTTT. Residues: CASSYSSYQPQHF.

This sequence joins TRBV2 and TRBJ2-4; TRBD2 matches at 7 bases. V shed 6 bases and J 0 bases; nucleotides not matched to a gene: 8. CDR1 and CDR2 (germline): SNHLY, FYNNEI. The CDR3 is made up of 16 amino acids. CDR3 bases: TGTGCCAGCAGCTTCCGGGGGGAGTCAGCCAAAAACATTCAGTACTTC. This translates into CASSFRGESAKNIQYF.

The rearrangement uses TRBV6-6 and TRBJ2-7; TRBD2 matches at 8 bases. The junction had 8 bases not matched to a gene; V was cut back by 6 bases and J by 7 bases. Per germline, CDR1 MNHNY and CDR2 SVGAGI (reference sequence). The CDR3 loop spans 13 amino acids. CDR3 in amino acids: CASRMDGRGEQYV. The CDR3 DNA reads as TGTGCCAGCAGAATGGACGGGAGGGGAGAGCAGTACGTC.